Given below is one TCR beta chain in context. What it recognizes is unknown. This specimen belongs to a study of a mutant IDH1 vaccine in newly diagnosed glioma. Germline CDR1 reads SGHTA; CDR2 reads FQGNSA. Unmatched junction bases numbered 9, after V lost 5 bases and J lost 4 bases. The CDR3 runs 16 residues. Clones were sequenced by immunoSEQ multiplex PCR, and TCRdb holds only the in-frame ones, with some missing. The sample yields about 72,000 clones, about four fifths seen once. Stated time point: week 35, safety follow-up. Each dose delivered 300 ug of mutant IDH1 20-mer peptide subcutaneously with imiquimod. New astrocytomas of WHO grade 3 or 4 that were IDH1-mutant and ATRX-lost were found in the donors.

This TCR derives from a man younger than 35 with glioma. The V call is TRBV7-2, the J call TRBJ1-5; 9 nucleotides line up with TRBD1. The specimen was PBMCs, collected from a glioma patient whose treatment included an IDH1 peptide vaccine. Here the CDR3 reads CASSLSGTGFNQPQHF. CDR3 in DNA: TGTGCCAGCAGCCTCTCCGGGACAGGGTTTAATCAGCCCCAGCATTTT.